The clone carrying this T cell receptor (beta chain) came up many times. The antigen remains unidentified. The TCR library protocol was used to attach unique molecular identifiers. These identifiers were attached to individual cDNA molecules. TCRdb re-called the 5' RACE reads with MiXCR, one entry per CDR3 protein. The table lists about 83,000 distinct CDR3 sequences, more than 9% of them singletons, with around 8% in the top ten. The sample originates from a study of early T cells in non-severe SARS-CoV-2 infection. Study context: The authors sequenced bulk RNA from unsorted whole blood, leaving chains unpaired. Study results and limitations: VDJdb matches were skewed toward anti-spike CD8 T cell responses.

The CDR3 loop spans 15 amino acids. The V segment lost 4 bases and the J segment 5 bases; nucleotides outside the gene matches: 10. Germline CDR1 reads SGHVS; CDR2 reads FNYEAQ. This sequence joins TRBV7-6 and TRBJ2-5; 7 bases agree with TRBD2. Sequenced material: whole blood, taken at baseline. The sequence derives from an adult who was a healthcare worker with PCR-confirmed SARS-CoV-2 infection or an uninfected control (not recorded which). CDR3 sequence (DNA): TGTGCCAGCAGCTCAACAGCGGGGAGGGCTGAGACCCAGTACTTC. Its protein is CASSSTAGRAETQYF.